The 20 T cell receptor beta chains in this list originate from one sample, sequenced in a study of CD4 T cells in relation to SARS-CoV-2 and coronaviruses. Unexposed donor CD4+ T cells date from about 2011-2018, before the COVID-19 pandemic. Isolation of CD4+ T cells took place after around eleven days in culture. Their recognized antigens are unknown. The repertoire was sequenced with immunoSEQ multiplex PCR; TCRdb's copy has only in-frame clones and lacks some. In the table there are 20,000 to 25,000 clones, about 73% of which are singletons. Sequenced material: CD4+ T cells from PBMCs, cultured in vitro. The receptors here all came from a human donor in good health.

The chain employs TRBV3-1 (or the pseudogene TRBV3-2) and TRBJ2-7; 9 bases line up with TRBD2. This CDR3 has 15 residues. Germline CDR1 and CDR2: LGHDT and YNNKEL (reference sequence). With 4 bases clipped from V and 2 bases from J, the junction kept 6 bases outside the gene matches. CDR3 bases: TGTGCCAGCAGCCCCAGCGGGAGGCCCACCTACGAGCAGTACTTC. It translates to CASSPSGRPTYEQYF.

The rearrangement links TRBV5-1 to TRBJ1-2; D ambiguous. The V end lost 5 bases, the J end lost 0 bases, and 11 bases lay between the germline ends. The germline V gene has CDR1 SGHRS and CDR2 YFSETQ. The CDR3 is 14 residues long. CDR3 protein: CASRDSTANYGYTF. The CDR3 coding sequence is TGCGCCAGCAGAGATTCGACCGCTAACTATGGCTACACCTTC.

The chain uses TRBV7-9 and TRBJ2-3; 8 bases map to TRBD2. The CDR3 contains 17 residues. Trimming removed 5 bases from V and 3 bases from J; junction bases left unmatched: 13. Germline values: CDR1 SEHNR, CDR2 FQNEAQ (reference sequence). The DNA of the CDR3 is TGTGCCAGCAGCCCACACTTAGCGGGATATAGGACAGATACGCAGTATTTT. It yields the protein CASSPHLAGYRTDTQYF.

The CDR3 DNA sequence: TGTGCCAGCAACCGAGATCTGGACAGGGCAAGAGGCTACACCTTC. Translating gives CASNRDLDRARGYTF. This rearrangement joins TRBV11-2 to TRBJ1-2; 8 nucleotides agree with TRBD1. Germline values: CDR1 SGHAT, CDR2 FQNNGV. The CDR3 runs to 15 residues. Germline trimming cut 7 bases from V and 8 bases from J; bases unmatched to any gene: 15.

The rearrangement links TRBV5-8 to TRBJ2-2; no clear D. The CDR3 consists of 15 residues. CDR1 and CDR2 from the germline V gene are SGHTS and YDEGEE. Trimming stripped 0 bases from V and 6 bases from J, with 12 bases between. DNA of the CDR3: TGTGCCAGCAGCTTGGAGGGTTTCTGGGCCGGGGAGCTGTTTTTT. Amino acids: CASSLEGFWAGELFF.

This chain connects TRBV27 to TRBJ1-6; 8 bases align to TRBD1. CDR1 is MNHEY, CDR2 SMNVEV, per germline (reference sequence). Germline trimming cut 2 bases from V and 7 bases from J; bases unmatched to any gene: 4. The CDR3 extends over 15 amino acids. The DNA of the CDR3 is TGTGCCAGCAGTTTACGGACAGGGTTCAATTCACCCCTCCACTTT. Residues: CASSLRTGFNSPLHF.

This chain joins TRBV5-5 and TRBJ2-2; 10 nucleotides align to TRBD2. Unmatched junction bases numbered 5, after V lost 1 base and J lost 8 bases. The germline gives CDR1 SGHKS, CDR2 YYEKEE (reference sequence). The CDR3 has 15 residues. CDR3 bases: TGTGCCAGCAGCTTGCGAAGCGGGGGGGCGGGGGAGCTGTTTTTT. It translates to CASSLRSGGAGELFF.

The chain joins TRBV19 to TRBJ1-3; 8 bases fit TRBD1. Unmatched junction bases numbered 22, after V lost 5 bases and J lost 4 bases. CDR1 LNHDA and CDR2 SQIVND come from the germline V gene (reference sequence). The CDR3 is 20 amino acids. CDR3 nucleotides: TGTGCCAGTAGTGGAACGACAGGGGAGAAAATATCGGCGTACGGAAACACCATATATTTT. Protein sequence: CASSGTTGEKISAYGNTIYF.

The chain combines TRBV7-2 with TRBJ1-5; D is possibly TRBD1 (6 bases). There are 15 residues in the CDR3. Looked up from germline, CDR1 is SGHTA and CDR2 is FQGNSA. V was shortened by 0 bases and J by 6 bases, with 12 bases between the two germline ends. The CDR3 DNA reads TGTGCCAGCAGCTTAGCGGGAGGGGGGGGTCAGCCCCAGCATTTT. It translates to CASSLAGGGGQPQHF.

V usage is TRBV5-5 and J usage is TRBJ2-1; D is undetermined. The CDR3 sequence is 14 residues long. V lost 0 bases and J 4 bases, leaving 8 bases between the germline ends. Germline V gene sequence: CDR1 SGHKS, CDR2 YYEKEE (reference sequence). The CDR3 DNA is TGTGCCAGCAGCTTGGATCCTTTTTACAATGAGCAGTTCTTC. This gives the protein CASSLDPFYNEQFF.

The V and J genes are TRBV4-3 and TRBJ1-5; D uncertain. Germline-derived CDR1 and CDR2 are LGHNA and YSLEER. The CDR3 has 15 amino acids. Trimming took 0 bases from V and 3 from J, leaving 9 bases between them. As DNA, the CDR3 is TGCGCCAGCAGCCAAGACGGGGATAACAATCAGCCCCAGCATTTT. Its protein product is CASSQDGDNNQPQHF.

The CDR3 sequence: CASRLSSGNTIYF. In nucleotides, the CDR3 is TGTGCCAGCAGGCTAAGCTCTGGAAACACCATATATTTT. The chain combines TRBV28 with TRBJ1-3; D gene unclear. Germline V gene sequence: CDR1 MDHEN, CDR2 SYDVKM. Deletions cut 6 bases from V and 0 bases from J, with 6 bases between. There are 13 residues in the CDR3.

The gene calls are TRBV6-6 and TRBJ1-6; 7 nucleotides align to TRBD1. The CDR3 loop spans 15 amino acids. J was trimmed by 8 bases and V by 0 bases; bases with no gene match: 4. The germline V gene has CDR1 MNHNY and CDR2 SVGAGI (reference sequence). The CDR3 loop is CASSYSGTEDSPLHF. CDR3 nucleotide sequence: TGTGCCAGCAGTTACTCCGGGACAGAAGATTCACCCCTCCACTTT.

The chain is built from TRBV11-2 and TRBJ2-5; D might be TRBD2 (6 bases). The CDR3 has 13 amino acids. The V gene lost 5 bases and the J gene lost 3 bases, with 10 bases spanning the gap. Germline loops: CDR1 SGHAT, CDR2 FQNNGV. This CDR3 is CASSPRLEETQYF. In DNA form, the CDR3 reads TGTGCCAGCAGCCCCAGACTAGAAGAGACCCAGTACTTC.

V gene TRBV3-1 (or the pseudogene TRBV3-2) combines with J gene TRBJ2-7; no definite D call. The CDR3 totals 15 residues. Trimming shortened V by 1 base and J by 5 bases, and 15 bases separated the two germline ends. Germline loops: CDR1 LGHDT, CDR2 YNNKEL (reference sequence). This chain's CDR3 is CASSQGVSFSHEQYF. The CDR3 nucleotides are TGTGCCAGCAGCCAAGGGGTCAGCTTTTCACACGAGCAGTACTTC.

In its sample, this clone was seen a few times. This chain connects TRBV19 to TRBJ2-1, with 8 bases matching TRBD1. Trimming removed 7 bases from V and 4 bases from J; junction bases left unmatched: 9. The CDR3 consists of 15 residues. Germline loops: CDR1 LNHDA, CDR2 SQIVND (reference sequence). This chain's CDR3 is CASMGTGINYNEQFF. CDR3 DNA: TGTGCCAGTATGGGGACAGGAATTAATTACAATGAGCAGTTCTTC.

V is TRBV30 and J is TRBJ2-1, with D tentatively TRBD1 or TRBD2 (6 bases each). V lost 8 bases and J 7 bases, leaving 18 bases between the germline ends. This CDR3 contains 13 residues. CDR1 and CDR2 from the germline V gene are GTSNPN and SVGIG (reference sequence). CDR3 in DNA: TGTGCCCGAGGGGGGACCCTAGGGAATGAGCAGTTCTTC. Translation gives CARGGTLGNEQFF. Based on the CDR3 plus reference TRBV30 and TRBJ2-1, the full variable domain is SQTIHQWPATLVQPVGSPLSLECTVEGTSNPNLYWYRQAAGRGLQLLFYSVGIGQISSEVPQNLSASRPQDRQFILSSKKLLLSDSGFYLCARGGTLGNEQFFGPGTRLTVL.

The DNA of the CDR3 is TGCGCCAGCAGCTTGAGTGGCGGGACCTCCTACGAGCAGTACTTC. It codes for CASSLSGGTSYEQYF. The chain is built from TRBV5-1 and TRBJ2-7; tentative D call: TRBD2 (6 bases). CDR3 length equals 15 residues. The ends were cut back, 1 base at V and 0 bases at J, with 11 bases in the middle. Germline values: CDR1 SGHRS, CDR2 YFSETQ.

This clone showed up just a few times. The rearrangement links TRBV25-1 to TRBJ1-1, with D possibly matching TRBD1 (5 bases). Trimming stripped 4 bases from V and 0 bases from J, with 15 bases between. Germline V CDR1 and CDR2: MGHDK, SYGVNS. This CDR3 has 16 residues. For the CDR3, the DNA is TGTGCCAGCAGTGTCCCAACCAGGGCCATGAACACTGAAGCTTTCTTT. Translating gives CASSVPTRAMNTEAFF.

This clone was observed a few times. The J gene is TRBJ2-7, the V gene TRBV4-1; 16 bases agree with TRBD2. Germline CDR1 is MGHRA and CDR2 is YSYEKL. Germline trimming cut 1 base from V and 0 bases from J; bases unmatched to any gene: 6. This CDR3 is 19 amino acids long. The CDR3 protein is CASSQAGTSGRASSYEQYF. CDR3 bases: TGCGCCAGCAGCCAAGCCGGGACTAGCGGGAGGGCTAGCTCCTACGAGCAGTACTTC.